The clone carrying this TCR beta chain occurred many times. The entry originates in a study of T cells in Graves' hyperthyroidism and ophthalmopathy. V was cut by 5 bases and J by 2 bases, with 14 bases left in between. This CDR3 spans 15 amino acids. Per the germline V gene, CDR1 is SNHLY and CDR2 is FYNNEI. Researchers amplified the TCR beta CDR3 regions from RNA transcripts. A set of HTBI primers served as the primers for a first-round RT-PCR of the TCR CDR3. TCRdb fed the multiplex PCR reads into MiXCR, producing one record per CDR3 protein. The table lists 300,000 to 400,000 distinct CDR3 sequences, approximately 15% of them singletons, with 11% in the top ten. Absent ophthalmopathy progression within 18 months defined stable Graves' hyperthyroidism. Diagnoses were established using clinical symptoms, serum thyroxine and TRAb, thyroid ultrasound and orbital computed tomography.

The chain combines TRBV2 with TRBJ2-3, with a weak D call TRBD2 (6 bases). Material for sequencing was blood. The sequence was collected from a woman aged 55-69 years with Graves' hyperthyroidism. CDR3 in DNA: TGTGCCAGCAGTCCAGGCGGGGTCCTCACAGATACGCAGTATTTT. It encodes CASSPGGVLTDTQYF.